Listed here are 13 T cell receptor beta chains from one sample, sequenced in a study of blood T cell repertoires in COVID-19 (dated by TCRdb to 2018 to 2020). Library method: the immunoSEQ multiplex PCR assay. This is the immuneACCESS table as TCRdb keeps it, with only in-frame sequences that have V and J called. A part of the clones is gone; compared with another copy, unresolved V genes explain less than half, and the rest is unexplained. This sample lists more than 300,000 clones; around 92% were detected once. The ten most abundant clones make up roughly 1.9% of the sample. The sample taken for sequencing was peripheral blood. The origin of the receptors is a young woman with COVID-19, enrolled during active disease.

CDR3 in amino acids: CASSQARVGELFF. The CDR3 DNA is TGTGCCAGCAGCCAAGCGCGGGTGGGGGAGCTGTTTTTT. V is TRBV3-1 (or the pseudogene TRBV3-2) and J is TRBJ2-2, with a possible D match to TRBD2 (5 bases). The CDR3 is made up of 13 amino acids. V lost 1 base and J lost 8, with 8 bases in between. Germline assignment: CDR1 LGHDT and CDR2 YNNKEL (reference sequence).

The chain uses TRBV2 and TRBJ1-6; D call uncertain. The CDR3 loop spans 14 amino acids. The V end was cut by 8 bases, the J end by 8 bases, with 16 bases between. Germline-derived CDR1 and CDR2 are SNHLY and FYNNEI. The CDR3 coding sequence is TGTGCCAGCGCCGGGAGGTGGGTTCATTCACCCCTCCACTTT. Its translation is CASAGRWVHSPLHF.

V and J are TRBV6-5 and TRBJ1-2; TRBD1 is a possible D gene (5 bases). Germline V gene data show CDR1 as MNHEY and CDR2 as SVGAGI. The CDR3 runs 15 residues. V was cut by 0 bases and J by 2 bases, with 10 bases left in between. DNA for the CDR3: TGTGCCAGCAGTTACTCGAGGTCAGGGAACTATGGCTACACCTTC. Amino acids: CASSYSRSGNYGYTF.

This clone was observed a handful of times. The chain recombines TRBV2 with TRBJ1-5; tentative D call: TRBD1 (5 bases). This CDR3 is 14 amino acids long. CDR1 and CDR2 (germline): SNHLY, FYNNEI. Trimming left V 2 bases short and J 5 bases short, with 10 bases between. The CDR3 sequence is CASSETQGDQPQHF. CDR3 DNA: TGTGCCAGCAGTGAAACGCAGGGTGATCAGCCCCAGCATTTT.

The CDR3 nucleotides read TGTGCCAGCAGCCCGGCCAGGGGGGAAAGCTCCTACGAGCAGTACTTC. Translated: CASSPARGESSYEQYF. The J gene is TRBJ2-7, the V gene TRBV4-2; the D gene is possibly TRBD1 (7 bases). The germline CDR1 and CDR2 sequences are LGHNA and YNFKEQ. The CDR3 has 16 amino acids. V lost 4 bases to trimming and J lost 0 bases, with 16 bases between them.

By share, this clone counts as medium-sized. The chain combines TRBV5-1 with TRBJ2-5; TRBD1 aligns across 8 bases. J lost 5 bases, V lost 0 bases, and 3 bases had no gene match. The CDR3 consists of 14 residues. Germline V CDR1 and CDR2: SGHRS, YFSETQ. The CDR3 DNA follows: TGCGCCAGCAGCTTGGGACAGGGGAGGGAGACCCAGTACTTC. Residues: CASSLGQGRETQYF.

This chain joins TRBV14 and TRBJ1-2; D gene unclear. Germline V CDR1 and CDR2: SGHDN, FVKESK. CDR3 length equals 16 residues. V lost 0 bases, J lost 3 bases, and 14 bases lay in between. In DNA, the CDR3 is TGTGCCAGCAGCCAAGATCCCGAGAAGAAATACTATGGCTACACCTTC. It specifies CASSQDPEKKYYGYTF. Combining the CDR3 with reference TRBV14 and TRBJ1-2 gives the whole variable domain EAGVTQFPSHSVIEKGQTVTLRCDPISGHDNLYWYRRVMGKEIKFLLHFVKESKQDESGMPNNRFLAERTGGTYSTLKVQPAELEDSGVYFCASSQDPEKKYYGYTFGSGTRLTVV.

CDR3 bases: TGTGCCAGCAGCGTAGGTGGTAGGGGAAGGAGTGAAAAACTGTTTTTT. This gives the protein CASSVGGRGRSEKLFF. The rearrangement joins TRBV3-1 (or the pseudogene TRBV3-2) to TRBJ1-4; D may be TRBD1 (5 bases). V shed 5 bases and J shed 7 bases, with 20 bases lying between them. The CDR3 covers 16 residues. The V gene's germline CDR1 is LGHDT and CDR2 YNNKEL (reference sequence).

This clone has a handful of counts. CDR3 sequence (DNA): TGTGCCAGCAGTTTTGGACAGGGGGCAAATGAGCAGTACGTC. This sequence encodes CASSFGQGANEQYV. The rearrangement links TRBV6-2 or TRBV6-3 to TRBJ2-7; TRBD1 matches 11 bases. V lost 4 bases, J lost 7 bases, and 6 bases stayed unmatched. CDR3 length: 14 amino acids. Germline assignment: CDR1 MNHEY and CDR2 SVGEGT.

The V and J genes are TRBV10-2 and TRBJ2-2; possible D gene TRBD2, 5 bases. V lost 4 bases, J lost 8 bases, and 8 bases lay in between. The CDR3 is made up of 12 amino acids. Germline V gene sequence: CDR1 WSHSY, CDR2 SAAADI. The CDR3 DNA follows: TGCGCCAGCAGTGTAGCGAATGGGGAGCTGTTTTTT. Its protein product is CASSVANGELFF.

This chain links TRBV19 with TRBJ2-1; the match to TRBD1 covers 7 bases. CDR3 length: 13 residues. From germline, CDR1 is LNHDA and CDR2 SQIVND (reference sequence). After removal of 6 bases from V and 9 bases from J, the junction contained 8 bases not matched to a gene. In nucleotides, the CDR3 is TGTGCCAGTAGCACCCGAGGGGGCGGTGAGCAGTTCTTC. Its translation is CASSTRGGGEQFF.

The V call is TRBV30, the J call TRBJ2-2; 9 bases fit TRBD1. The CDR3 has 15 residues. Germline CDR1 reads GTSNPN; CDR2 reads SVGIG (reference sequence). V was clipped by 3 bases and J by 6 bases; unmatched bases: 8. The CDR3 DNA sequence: TGTGCCTGGAGAGGAGGGACAGGGTTTTCCGGGGAGCTGTTTTTT. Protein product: CAWRGGTGFSGELFF.

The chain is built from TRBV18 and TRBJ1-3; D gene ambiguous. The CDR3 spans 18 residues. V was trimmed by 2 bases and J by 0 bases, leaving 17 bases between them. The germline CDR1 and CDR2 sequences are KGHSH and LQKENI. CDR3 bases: TGTGCCAGCTCACCATTGGCAGGTTTTACTCGCTCTGGAAACACCATATATTTT. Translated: CASSPLAGFTRSGNTIYF.